This TCR beta chain was documented in a study of cytomegalovirus exposure and HLA in healthy donors. A word on this clone: What it binds is not known.

The PCR made use of 60 Vbeta and 13 Jbeta primers. Profiled with immunoSEQ multiplex PCR; TCRdb holds only in-frame clones, not every one. The sample lists about 210,000 clones, about 79% seen once, with approximately 1.8% in the top ten. Healthy bone marrow donors made up the donors. V dropped 1 base and J dropped 9 bases, with 16 bases sitting between them. The CDR3 covers 14 residues. Germline assignment: CDR1 MNHNS and CDR2 SASEGT. Whole-study results and caveats: Listed as cytomegalovirus-associated were 150 or so TCR beta chains.

This sequence was found in a male donor in good health and CMV-seronegative. The V gene is TRBV6-1, the J gene TRBJ2-7; D might be TRBD2 (5 bases). Sequencing was done on a sample of PBMCs. The CDR3 nucleotides are TGTGCCAGCAGTGAAGGTAGACTAACCTGGGCGCAGTACTTC. It yields the protein CASSEGRLTWAQYF.